Included here is one TCR beta chain sequence, with context. The record originates from a study of shared clonotypes between healthy human individuals. The V gene lost 6 bases and the J gene lost 11 bases, with 20 bases spanning the gap. The length of the CDR3 is 14 residues. Germline values: CDR1 MDHEN, CDR2 SYDVKM. The method was immunoSEQ multiplex PCR; TCRdb's version includes in-frame clones alone and lacks a portion of them. The sample has roughly 1,000,000 clones, 78% seen once. The sequencing sample was made of memory CD4+ T cells from PBMCs. Indicated subset: CD45RA-negative fraction. The sequence was obtained from a man aged 18 to 30 in good health. Some clones in this sample may be carry-over from other donors' samples. The chain combines TRBV28 with TRBJ2-1; D is perhaps TRBD1 (6 bases). CDR3 in amino acids: CASSTGTSERKQFF. CDR3 coding DNA: TGTGCCAGCAGCACCGGGACAAGTGAACGGAAGCAGTTCTTC.